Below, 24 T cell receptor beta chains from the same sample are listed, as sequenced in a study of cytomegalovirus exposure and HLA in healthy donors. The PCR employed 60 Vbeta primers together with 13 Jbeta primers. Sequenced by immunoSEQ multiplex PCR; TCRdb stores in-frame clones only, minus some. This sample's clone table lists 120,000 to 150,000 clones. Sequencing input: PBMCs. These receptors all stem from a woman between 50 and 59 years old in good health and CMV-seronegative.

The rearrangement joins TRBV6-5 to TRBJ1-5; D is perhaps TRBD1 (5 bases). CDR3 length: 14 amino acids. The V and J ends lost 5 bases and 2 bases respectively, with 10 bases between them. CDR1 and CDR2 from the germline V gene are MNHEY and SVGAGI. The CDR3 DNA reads TGTGCCAGCAGTCGGGGGTCTGGCAATCAGCCCCAGCATTTT. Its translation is CASSRGSGNQPQHF.

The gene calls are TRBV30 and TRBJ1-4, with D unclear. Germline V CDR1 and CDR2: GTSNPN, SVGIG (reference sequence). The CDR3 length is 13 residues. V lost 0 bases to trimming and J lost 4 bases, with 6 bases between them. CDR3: CAWSVRYNEKLFF. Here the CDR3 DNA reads TGTGCCTGGAGTGTACGCTATAATGAAAAACTGTTTTTT. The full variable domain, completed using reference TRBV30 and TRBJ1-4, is SQTIHQWPATLVQPVGSPLSLECTVEGTSNPNLYWYRQAAGRGLQLLFYSVGIGQISSEVPQNLSASRPQDRQFILSSKKLLLSDSGFYLCAWSVRYNEKLFFGSGTQLSVL.

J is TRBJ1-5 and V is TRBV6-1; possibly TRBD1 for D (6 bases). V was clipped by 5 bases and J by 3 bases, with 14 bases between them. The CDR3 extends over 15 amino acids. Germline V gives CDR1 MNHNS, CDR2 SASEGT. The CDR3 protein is CASSKSTGLNQPQHF. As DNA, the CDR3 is TGTGCCAGCAGTAAATCTACAGGGCTCAATCAGCCCCAGCATTTT.

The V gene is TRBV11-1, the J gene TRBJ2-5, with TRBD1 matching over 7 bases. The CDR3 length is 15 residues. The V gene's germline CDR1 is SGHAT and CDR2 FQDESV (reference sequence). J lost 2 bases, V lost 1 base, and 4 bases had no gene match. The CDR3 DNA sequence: TGTGCCAGCAGCTTAGTTGGGACAGTACAAGAGACCCAGTACTTC. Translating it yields CASSLVGTVQETQYF. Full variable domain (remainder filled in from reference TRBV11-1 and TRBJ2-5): EAEVAQSPRYKITEKSQAVAFWCDPISGHATLYWYRQILGQGPELLVQFQDESVVDDSQLPKDRFSAERLKGVDSTLKIQPAELGDSAMYLCASSLVGTVQETQYFGPGTRLLVL.

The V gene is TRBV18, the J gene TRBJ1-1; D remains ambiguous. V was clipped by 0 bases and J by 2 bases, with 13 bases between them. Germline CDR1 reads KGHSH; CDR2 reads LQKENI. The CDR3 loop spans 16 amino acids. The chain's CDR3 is CASSPPNLQRNTEAFF. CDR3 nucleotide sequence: TGTGCCAGCTCACCACCTAATCTACAGAGAAACACTGAAGCTTTCTTT.

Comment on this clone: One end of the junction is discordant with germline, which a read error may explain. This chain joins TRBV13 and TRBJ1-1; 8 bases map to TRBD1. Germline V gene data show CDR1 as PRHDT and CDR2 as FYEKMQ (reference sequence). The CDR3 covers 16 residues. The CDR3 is CASSFDPGGLKTEAFF. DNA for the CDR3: TGTGCCAGCAGTTTTGATCCAGGGGGCTTGAAAACTGAAGCTTTCTTT. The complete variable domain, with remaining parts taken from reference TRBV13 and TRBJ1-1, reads AAGVIQSPRHLIKEKRETATLKCYPIPRHDTVYWYQQGPGQDPQFLISFYEKMQSDKGSIPDRFSAQQFSDYHSELNMSSLELGDSALYFCASSFDPGGLKTEAFFGQGTRLTVV.

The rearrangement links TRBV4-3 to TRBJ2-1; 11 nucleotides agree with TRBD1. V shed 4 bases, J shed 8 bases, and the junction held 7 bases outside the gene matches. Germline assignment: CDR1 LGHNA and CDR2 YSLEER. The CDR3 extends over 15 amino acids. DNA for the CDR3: TGCGCCAGCAGCCCGATTGGGGACAGGGGGGATGAGCAGTTCTTC. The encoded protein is CASSPIGDRGDEQFF.

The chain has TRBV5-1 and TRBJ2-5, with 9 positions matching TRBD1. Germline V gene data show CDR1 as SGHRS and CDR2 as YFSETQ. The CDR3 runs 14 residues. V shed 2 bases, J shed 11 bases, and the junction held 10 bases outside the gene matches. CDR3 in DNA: TGCGCCAGCAGCTTCTGGACAGGGGCCGGGGAGCAGTACTTC. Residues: CASSFWTGAGEQYF.

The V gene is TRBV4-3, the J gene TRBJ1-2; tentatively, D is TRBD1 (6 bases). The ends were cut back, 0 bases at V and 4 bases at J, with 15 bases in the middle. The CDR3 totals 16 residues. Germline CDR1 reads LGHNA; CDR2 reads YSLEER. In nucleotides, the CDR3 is TGCGCCAGCAGCCAAGAAGCGGCCAGGGGTGGCTATGGCTACACCTTC. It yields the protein CASSQEAARGGYGYTF.

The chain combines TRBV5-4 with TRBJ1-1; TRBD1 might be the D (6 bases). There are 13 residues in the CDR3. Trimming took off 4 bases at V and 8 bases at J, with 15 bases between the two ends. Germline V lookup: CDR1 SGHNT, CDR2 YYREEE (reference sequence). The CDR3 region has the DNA TGTGCCAGCAGCCGCTCACAGGGACCCGAAGCTTTCTTT. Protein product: CASSRSQGPEAFF.

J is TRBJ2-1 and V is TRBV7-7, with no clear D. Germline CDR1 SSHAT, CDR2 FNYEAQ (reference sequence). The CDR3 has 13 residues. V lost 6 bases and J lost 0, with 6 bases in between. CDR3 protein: CASSTSSYNEQFF. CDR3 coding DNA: TGTGCCAGCAGTACAAGCTCCTACAATGAGCAGTTCTTC.

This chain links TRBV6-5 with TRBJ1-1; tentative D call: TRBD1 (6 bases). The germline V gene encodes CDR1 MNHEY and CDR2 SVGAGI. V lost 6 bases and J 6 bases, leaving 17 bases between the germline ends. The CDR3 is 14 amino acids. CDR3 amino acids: CASSPHRVGAEAFF. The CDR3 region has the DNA TGTGCCAGCAGCCCGCACAGGGTGGGGGCTGAAGCTTTCTTT.

CDR3 bases: TGCGCCAGCGTTTCCGGGACTAGCGGGAGCTCCTACAATGAGCAGTTCTTC. This gives the protein CASVSGTSGSSYNEQFF. The chain carries TRBV5-1 and TRBJ2-1; 14 bases fit TRBD2. The J segment lost 0 bases and the V segment lost 7 bases, leaving 6 bases of the junction unmatched. Germline V gives CDR1 SGHRS, CDR2 YFSETQ. The CDR3 runs to 17 residues.

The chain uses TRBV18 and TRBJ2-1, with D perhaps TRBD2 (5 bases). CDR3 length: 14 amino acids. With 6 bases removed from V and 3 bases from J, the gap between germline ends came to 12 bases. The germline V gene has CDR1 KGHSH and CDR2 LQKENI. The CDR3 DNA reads TGTGCCAGCTCGAGGGAACCGGACTACAATGAGCAGTTCTTC. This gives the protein CASSREPDYNEQFF.

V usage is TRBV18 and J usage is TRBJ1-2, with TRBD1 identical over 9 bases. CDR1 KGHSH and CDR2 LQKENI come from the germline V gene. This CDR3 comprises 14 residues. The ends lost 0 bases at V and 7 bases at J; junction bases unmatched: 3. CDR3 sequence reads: CASSPPPGQGGYTF. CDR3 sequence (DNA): TGTGCCAGCTCACCACCGCCGGGACAGGGTGGCTACACCTTC.

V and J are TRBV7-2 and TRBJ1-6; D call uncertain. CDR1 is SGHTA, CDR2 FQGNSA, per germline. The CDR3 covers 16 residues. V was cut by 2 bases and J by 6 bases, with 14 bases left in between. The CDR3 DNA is TGTGCCAGCAGCTTACGGCCAGGTTTACGTAATTCACCCCTCCACTTT. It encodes CASSLRPGLRNSPLHF.

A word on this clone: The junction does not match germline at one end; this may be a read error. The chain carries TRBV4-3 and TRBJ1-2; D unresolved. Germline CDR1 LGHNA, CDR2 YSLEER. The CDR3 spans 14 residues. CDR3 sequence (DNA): TGCGCCAGCAGCCAAGAGTGGCCCTTACCAGGAACGGACTTC. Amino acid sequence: CASSQEWPLPGTDF.

CDR3 DNA: TGTGCCAGCAGCGTAGCCCCTTCGGGCTCCTACGAGCAGTACTTC. Translation gives CASSVAPSGSYEQYF. J is TRBJ2-7 and V is TRBV9, with D unresolved. The CDR3 has 15 residues. Germline V lookup: CDR1 SGDLS, CDR2 YYNGEE. V lost 0 bases to trimming and J lost 0 bases, with 10 bases between them.

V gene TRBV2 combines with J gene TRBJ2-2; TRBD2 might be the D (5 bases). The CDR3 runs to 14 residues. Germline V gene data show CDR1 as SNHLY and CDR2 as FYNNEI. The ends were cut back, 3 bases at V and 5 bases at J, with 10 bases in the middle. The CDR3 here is CASSEVQRTGELFF. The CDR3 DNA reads TGTGCCAGCAGTGAGGTCCAGCGGACCGGGGAGCTGTTTTTT. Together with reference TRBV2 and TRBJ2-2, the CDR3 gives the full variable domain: EPEVTQTPSHQVTQMGQEVILRCVPISNHLYFYWYRQILGQKVEFLVSFYNNEISEKSEIFDDQFSVERPDGSNFTLKIRSTKLEDSAMYFCASSEVQRTGELFFGEGSRLTVL.

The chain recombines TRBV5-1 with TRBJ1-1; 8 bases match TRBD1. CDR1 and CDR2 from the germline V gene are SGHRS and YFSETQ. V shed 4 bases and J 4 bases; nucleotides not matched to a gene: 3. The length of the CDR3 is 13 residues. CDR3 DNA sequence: TGCGCCAGCAGCCAACAGGGGGGCACTGAAGCTTTCTTT. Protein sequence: CASSQQGGTEAFF.

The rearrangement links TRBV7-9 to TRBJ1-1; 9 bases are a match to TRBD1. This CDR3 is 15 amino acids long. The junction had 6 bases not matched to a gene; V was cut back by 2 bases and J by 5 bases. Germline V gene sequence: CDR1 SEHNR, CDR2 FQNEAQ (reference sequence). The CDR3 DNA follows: TGTGCCAGCAGCTTACTGGGACAGGGAGATACTGAAGCTTTCTTT. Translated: CASSLLGQGDTEAFF.

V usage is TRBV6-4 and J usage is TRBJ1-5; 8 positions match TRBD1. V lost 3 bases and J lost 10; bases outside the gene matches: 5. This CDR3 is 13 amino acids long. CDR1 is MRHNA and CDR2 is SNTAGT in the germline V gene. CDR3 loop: CASSELQGGPQHF. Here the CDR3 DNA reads TGTGCCAGCAGTGAGCTACAGGGGGGACCCCAGCATTTT.

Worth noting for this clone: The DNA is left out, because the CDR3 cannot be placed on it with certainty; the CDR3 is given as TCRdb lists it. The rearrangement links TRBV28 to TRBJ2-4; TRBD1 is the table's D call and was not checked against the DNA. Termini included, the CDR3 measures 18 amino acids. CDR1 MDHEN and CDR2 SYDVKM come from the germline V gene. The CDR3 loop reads CASSFLAGQERAKNIQYF.

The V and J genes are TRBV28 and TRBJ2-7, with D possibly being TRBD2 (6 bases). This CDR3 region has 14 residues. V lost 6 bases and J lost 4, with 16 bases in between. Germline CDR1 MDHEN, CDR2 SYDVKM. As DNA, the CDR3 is TGTGCCAGCAGGGGCCGGGGAGGCCCTTACGAGCAGTACTTC. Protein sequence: CASRGRGGPYEQYF.